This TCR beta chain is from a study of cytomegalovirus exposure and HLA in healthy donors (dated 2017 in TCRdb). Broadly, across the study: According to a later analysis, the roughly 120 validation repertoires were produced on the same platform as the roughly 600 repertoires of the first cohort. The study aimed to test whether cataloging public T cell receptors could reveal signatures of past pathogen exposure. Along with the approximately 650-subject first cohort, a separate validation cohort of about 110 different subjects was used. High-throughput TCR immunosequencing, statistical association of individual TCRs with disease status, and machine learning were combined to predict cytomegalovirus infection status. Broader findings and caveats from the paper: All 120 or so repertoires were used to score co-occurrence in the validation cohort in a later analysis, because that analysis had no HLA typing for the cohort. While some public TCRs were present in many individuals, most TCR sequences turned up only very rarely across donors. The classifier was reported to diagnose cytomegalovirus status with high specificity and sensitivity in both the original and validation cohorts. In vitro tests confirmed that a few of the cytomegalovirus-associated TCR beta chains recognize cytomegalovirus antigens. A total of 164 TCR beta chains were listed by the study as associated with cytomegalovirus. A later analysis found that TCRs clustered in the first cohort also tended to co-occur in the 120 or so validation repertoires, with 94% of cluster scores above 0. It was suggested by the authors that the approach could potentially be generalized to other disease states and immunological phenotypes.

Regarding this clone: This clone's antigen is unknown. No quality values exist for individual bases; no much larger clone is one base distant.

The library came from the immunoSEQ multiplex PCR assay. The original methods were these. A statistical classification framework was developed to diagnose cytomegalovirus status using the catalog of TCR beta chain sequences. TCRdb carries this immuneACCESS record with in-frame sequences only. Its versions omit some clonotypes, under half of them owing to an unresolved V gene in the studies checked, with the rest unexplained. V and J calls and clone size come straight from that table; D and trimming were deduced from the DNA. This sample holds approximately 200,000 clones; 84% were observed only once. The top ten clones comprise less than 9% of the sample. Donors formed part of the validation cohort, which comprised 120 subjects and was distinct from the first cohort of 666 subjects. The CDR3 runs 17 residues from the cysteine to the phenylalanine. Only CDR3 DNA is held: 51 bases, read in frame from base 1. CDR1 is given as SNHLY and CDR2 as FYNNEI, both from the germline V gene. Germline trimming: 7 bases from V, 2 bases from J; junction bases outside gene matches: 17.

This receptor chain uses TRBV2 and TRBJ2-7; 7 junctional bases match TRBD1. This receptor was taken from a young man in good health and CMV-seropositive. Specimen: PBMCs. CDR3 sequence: CASTGQDRWMAAYEQYF. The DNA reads TGTGCCAGCACAGGACAGGACCGATGGATGGCGGCCTACGAGCAGTACTTC.